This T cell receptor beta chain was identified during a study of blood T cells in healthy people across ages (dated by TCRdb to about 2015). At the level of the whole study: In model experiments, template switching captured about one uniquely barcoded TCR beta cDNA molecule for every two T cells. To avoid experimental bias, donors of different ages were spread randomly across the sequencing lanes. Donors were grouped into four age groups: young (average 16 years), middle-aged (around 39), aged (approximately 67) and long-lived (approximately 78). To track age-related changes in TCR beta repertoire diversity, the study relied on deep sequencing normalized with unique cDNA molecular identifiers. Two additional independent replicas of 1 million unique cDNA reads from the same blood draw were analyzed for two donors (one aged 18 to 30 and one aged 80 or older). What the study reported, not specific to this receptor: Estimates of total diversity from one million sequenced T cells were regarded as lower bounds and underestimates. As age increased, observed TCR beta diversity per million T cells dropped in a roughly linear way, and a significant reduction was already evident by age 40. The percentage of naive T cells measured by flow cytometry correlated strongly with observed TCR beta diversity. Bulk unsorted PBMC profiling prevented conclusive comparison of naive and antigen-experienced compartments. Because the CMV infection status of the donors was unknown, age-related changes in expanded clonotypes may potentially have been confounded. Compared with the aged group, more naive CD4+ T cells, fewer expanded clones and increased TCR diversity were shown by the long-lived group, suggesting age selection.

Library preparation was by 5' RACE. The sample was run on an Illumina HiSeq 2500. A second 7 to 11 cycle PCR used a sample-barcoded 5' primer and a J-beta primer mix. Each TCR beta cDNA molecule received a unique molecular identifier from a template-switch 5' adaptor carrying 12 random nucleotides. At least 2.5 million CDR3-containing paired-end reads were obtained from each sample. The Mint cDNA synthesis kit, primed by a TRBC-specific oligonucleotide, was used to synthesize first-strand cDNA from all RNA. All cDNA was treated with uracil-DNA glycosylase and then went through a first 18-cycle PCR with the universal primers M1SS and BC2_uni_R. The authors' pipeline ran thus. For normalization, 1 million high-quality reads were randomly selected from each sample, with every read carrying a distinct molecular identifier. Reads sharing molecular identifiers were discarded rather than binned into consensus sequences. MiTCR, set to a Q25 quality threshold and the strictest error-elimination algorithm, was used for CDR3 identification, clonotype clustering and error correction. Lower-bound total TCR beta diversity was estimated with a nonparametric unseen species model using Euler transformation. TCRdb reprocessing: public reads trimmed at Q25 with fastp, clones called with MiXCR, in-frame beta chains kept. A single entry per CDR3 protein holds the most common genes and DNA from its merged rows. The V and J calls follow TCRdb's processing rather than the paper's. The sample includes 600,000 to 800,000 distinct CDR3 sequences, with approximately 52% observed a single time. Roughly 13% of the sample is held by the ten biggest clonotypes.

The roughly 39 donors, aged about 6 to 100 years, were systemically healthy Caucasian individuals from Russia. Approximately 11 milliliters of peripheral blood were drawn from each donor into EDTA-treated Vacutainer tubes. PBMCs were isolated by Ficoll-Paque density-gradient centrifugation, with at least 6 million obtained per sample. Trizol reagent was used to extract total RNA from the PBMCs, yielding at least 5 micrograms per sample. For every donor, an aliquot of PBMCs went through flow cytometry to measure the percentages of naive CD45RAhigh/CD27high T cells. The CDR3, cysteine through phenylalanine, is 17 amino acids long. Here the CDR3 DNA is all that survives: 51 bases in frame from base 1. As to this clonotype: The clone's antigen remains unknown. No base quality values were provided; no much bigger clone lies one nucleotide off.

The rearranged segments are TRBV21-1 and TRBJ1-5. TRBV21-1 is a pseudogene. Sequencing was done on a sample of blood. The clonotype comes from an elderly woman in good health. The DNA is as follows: TGTGCCAGCAGCACCTCGGGGCCCCAGGGTAGCAATCAGCCCCAGCATTTT. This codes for CASSTSGPQGSNQPQHF.